The 30 T cell receptor beta chains reported below all come from one sample, sequenced in a study of OX40 agonist ivuxolimab in advanced cancers. Sequencing was performed with immunoSEQ multiplex PCR; in TCRdb, only in-frame clones are kept and a portion is missing. The sample holds roughly 35,000 clones; approximately 80% are singletons and the top ten take roughly 13%. Sequences were derived from CD4+ or CD8+ T cells sorted from blood, sampled in a trial of the OX40 agonist ivuxolimab. All receptors derive from an adult with an advanced solid tumor such as melanoma, head and neck, liver or kidney cancer.

DNA of the CDR3: TGTGCCTGGAAGGGCGTTCCCTCCTACAATGAGCAGTTCTTC. As protein: CAWKGVPSYNEQFF. The V call is TRBV30, the J call TRBJ2-1; no definite D call. The CDR3 consists of 14 residues. V lost 4 bases and J 0 bases, leaving 10 bases between the germline ends. Germline V gene lookup returns CDR1 GTSNPN and CDR2 SVGIG (reference sequence).

This chain connects TRBV28 to TRBJ1-1, with D possibly TRBD1 on 5 matching bases. Germline V gene lookup returns CDR1 MDHEN and CDR2 SYDVKM. V was shortened by 2 bases and J by 6 bases, with 13 bases between the two germline ends. The length of the CDR3 is 14 residues. This CDR3 reads CASSLGQIGAEAFF. The CDR3 nucleotides read TGTGCCAGCAGTTTAGGACAAATAGGGGCTGAAGCTTTCTTT.

The chain links TRBV7-3 to TRBJ2-7; a possible D gene is TRBD2 (7 bases). Germline V gene data show CDR1 as SGHTA and CDR2 as FQGTGA. With 0 bases removed from V and 5 bases from J, the gap between germline ends came to 11 bases. This CDR3 spans 14 amino acids. The CDR3 is CASSLTGGPHEQYF. For the CDR3, the DNA is TGTGCCAGCAGCTTAACGGGGGGGCCCCACGAGCAGTACTTC.

The genes are TRBV6-5 and TRBJ1-5; D gene ambiguous. Trimming removed 7 bases from V and 0 bases from J, with 4 bases in between. This CDR3 is 12 amino acids long. Germline loops: CDR1 MNHEY, CDR2 SVGAGI. The CDR3: CASTNSNQPQHF. CDR3 in DNA: TGTGCCAGCACCAATAGCAATCAGCCCCAGCATTTT.

The CDR3 sequence is CASSIASGSTDTQYF. The CDR3 nucleotides are TGTGCCAGTAGTATAGCAAGCGGGAGCACAGATACGCAGTATTTT. This chain joins TRBV19 and TRBJ2-3; a possible D gene is TRBD2 (6 bases). Trimming took off 1 base at V and 0 bases at J, with 8 bases between the two ends. The CDR3 spans 15 residues. Germline V lookup: CDR1 LNHDA, CDR2 SQIVND (reference sequence).

The V gene is TRBV30, the J gene TRBJ2-2, with a possible D match to TRBD1 (8 bases). The CDR3 covers 17 residues. V was trimmed by 4 bases and J by 2 bases, leaving 20 bases between them. The germline V gene encodes CDR1 GTSNPN and CDR2 SVGIG (reference sequence). The CDR3 DNA sequence: TGTGCCTGGACGAGCGGGACAGGCCAACCTAACACCGGGGAGCTGTTTTTT. Protein sequence: CAWTSGTGQPNTGELFF.

This clone was observed a handful of times. This chain links TRBV28 with TRBJ1-1, with a tentative D call TRBD1 (5 bases). Trimming took off 5 bases at V and 8 bases at J, with 15 bases between the two ends. This CDR3 is 13 amino acids long. CDR1 and CDR2 (germline): MDHEN, SYDVKM. The chain's CDR3 is CASSRDARAEAFF. In nucleotides, the CDR3 is TGTGCCAGCAGTCGGGACGCAAGGGCCGAAGCTTTCTTT.

This clone was counted once. Written as DNA, the CDR3 is TGCAGCGTTGAAAAGGGCAGGTCCGGGATTGGCACAGATACGCAGTATTTT. Amino acids: CSVEKGRSGIGTDTQYF. The chain recombines TRBV29-1 with TRBJ2-3, with a possible D match to TRBD2 (5 bases). This CDR3 spans 17 amino acids. Per the germline V gene, CDR1 is SQVTM and CDR2 is ANQGSEA. Trimming removed 2 bases at V and 1 base at J, with 19 bases between.

This clone appeared a few times. V gene TRBV5-5 combines with J gene TRBJ2-7; weak D call: TRBD1 (6 bases). CDR1 SGHKS and CDR2 YYEKEE come from the germline V gene (reference sequence). The CDR3 runs 14 residues. Trimming cost V 1 base and J 7 bases, with 15 bases left between them. In DNA, the CDR3 is TGTGCCAGCAGCTTGAGTGTTCAGGGGTGGGAGCAGTACTTC. It codes for CASSLSVQGWEQYF.

The genes are TRBV7-3 and TRBJ2-7; 8 bases agree with TRBD1. Germline CDR1 SGHTA, CDR2 FQGTGA. The CDR3 runs 13 residues. Trimming cost V 3 bases and J 7 bases; bases outside gene matches: 5. Written as DNA, the CDR3 is TGTGCCAGCAGCTTCGGACAGGGTGGTGAGCAGTACTTC. Translated: CASSFGQGGEQYF. Using reference TRBV7-3 and TRBJ2-7 for the parts outside the CDR3, the full variable domain is GAGVSQTPSNKVTEKGKYVELRCDPISGHTALYWYRQSLGQGPEFLIYFQGTGAADDSGLPNDRFFAVRPEGSVSTLKIQRTERGDSAVYLCASSFGQGGEQYFGPGTRLTVT.

The chain links TRBV2 to TRBJ1-2; D is ambiguous. V was cut by 2 bases and J by 4 bases, with 11 bases left in between. The CDR3 contains 14 residues. In germline, CDR1 is SNHLY, CDR2 FYNNEI. The CDR3 is CASSEIPGLYGYTF. The CDR3 DNA sequence: TGTGCCAGCAGTGAAATCCCAGGCCTCTATGGCTACACCTTC.

The chain links TRBV27 to TRBJ1-4; D is unresolved. The V end lost 2 bases, the J end lost 0 bases, and 4 bases lay between the germline ends. The CDR3 has 14 residues. The germline gives CDR1 MNHEY, CDR2 SMNVEV (reference sequence). The CDR3 reads CASSLGATNEKLFF. CDR3 nucleotide sequence: TGTGCCAGCAGTTTAGGGGCAACTAATGAAAAACTGTTTTTT.

This sequence joins TRBV11-2 and TRBJ2-5; no firm D call. Trimming took 4 bases from V and 5 from J, leaving 11 bases between them. Germline V gene lookup returns CDR1 SGHAT and CDR2 FQNNGV. There are 13 residues in the CDR3. CDR3 bases: TGTGCCAGCAGCTCTCCTGTGGGGGAGACCCAGTACTTC. Encoded protein: CASSSPVGETQYF.

The rearrangement links TRBV16 to TRBJ2-4; D is possibly TRBD1 or TRBD2 (7 bases each). The germline CDR1 and CDR2 sequences are KGHSY and FQNENV. The CDR3 contains 16 residues. Trimming removed 0 bases at V and 5 bases at J, with 14 bases between. CDR3 sequence (DNA): TGTGCCAGCAGCCAATCGGGAGCAGGGGGGGAAAACATTCAGTACTTC. Translated: CASSQSGAGGENIQYF.

The chain uses TRBV7-9 and TRBJ2-3; 8 bases are a match to TRBD1. The junction had 8 bases not matched to a gene; V was cut back by 6 bases and J by 3 bases. This CDR3 has 15 amino acids. Germline CDR1 reads SEHNR; CDR2 reads FQNEAQ (reference sequence). The CDR3 sequence is CASRAQGGRTDTQYF. The CDR3 region has the DNA TGTGCCAGCAGAGCACAGGGGGGAAGGACAGATACGCAGTATTTT. The whole variable domain, remainder taken from reference TRBV7-9 and TRBJ2-3, is DTGVSQNPRHKITKRGQNVTFRCDPISEHNRLYWYRQTLGQGPEFLTYFQNEAQLEKSRLLSDRFSAERPKGSFSTLEIQRTEQGDSAMYLCASRAQGGRTDTQYFGPGTRLTVL.

This clone was detected only a few times. The J gene is TRBJ2-7, the V gene TRBV30; 10 bases map to TRBD2. The CDR3 is 16 amino acids. Trimming removed 2 bases from V and 0 bases from J; junction bases left unmatched: 7. The germline gives CDR1 GTSNPN, CDR2 SVGIG (reference sequence). Here the CDR3 reads CAWSSLWTSGSYEQYF. CDR3 DNA sequence: TGTGCCTGGAGTTCCCTTTGGACTAGCGGCTCCTACGAGCAGTACTTC.

The J gene is TRBJ1-4, the V gene TRBV7-9, with D perhaps TRBD1 (5 bases). The CDR3 is 16 amino acids. Trimming left V 5 bases short and J 8 bases short, with 21 bases between. CDR1 is SEHNR and CDR2 is FQNEAQ in the germline V gene (reference sequence). This chain's CDR3 is CASSPRPRGILEKLFF. The DNA of the CDR3 is TGTGCCAGCAGCCCTAGGCCGAGGGGAATTTTAGAAAAACTGTTTTTT.

This clone is labeled as medium-sized. The J gene is TRBJ1-1, the V gene TRBV27; D possibly corresponds to TRBD1 (6 bases). Germline V gene lookup returns CDR1 MNHEY and CDR2 SMNVEV (reference sequence). Trimming stripped 7 bases from V and 5 bases from J, with 17 bases between. The CDR3 contains 14 residues. The DNA for the CDR3 is TGTGCCAGCACCACCGGTGGGGGGGCTACTGAAGCTTTCTTT. Protein product: CASTTGGGATEAFF.

The chain joins TRBV28 to TRBJ1-6, with D unclear. The CDR3 covers 16 residues. The V end was cut by 4 bases, the J end by 0 bases, with 10 bases between. The germline V gene has CDR1 MDHEN and CDR2 SYDVKM. The CDR3 nucleotides read TGTGCCAGCAGTTCAACAGATAGCTCCTATAATTCACCCCTCCACTTT. It specifies CASSSTDSSYNSPLHF.

To note about this clone: A much larger clone lies one base from this, so it may be a read error. Other DNA sequences within the sample encode an identical CDR3. J is TRBJ2-1 and V is TRBV7-3; D not resolved. The CDR3 covers 12 residues. Per germline, CDR1 SGHTA and CDR2 FQGTGA. Trimming removed 5 bases from V and 10 bases from J, with 12 bases in between. The CDR3 here is CASSPNGREQFF. CDR3 nucleotides: TGTGCCAGCAGCCCAAACGGGCGGGAGCAGTTCTTC.

This rearrangement joins TRBV7-3 to TRBJ2-3; D is unresolved. V dropped 4 bases and J dropped 4 bases, with 9 bases sitting between them. The V gene's germline CDR1 is SGHTA and CDR2 FQGTGA. The CDR3 is 13 amino acids. CDR3 amino acids: CASSSPPADTQYF. Here the CDR3 DNA reads TGTGCCAGCAGCTCACCACCAGCAGATACGCAGTATTTT.

This clone occurred a few times. The CDR3 nucleotides read TGTGCCAGCACGGCAGGGGATCAGCCCCAGCATTTT. This translates into CASTAGDQPQHF. The chain links TRBV2 to TRBJ1-5; D perhaps matches TRBD1 (6 bases). V shed 7 bases and J shed 5 bases, with 9 bases lying between them. The CDR3 is made up of 12 amino acids. CDR1 and CDR2 from the germline V gene are SNHLY and FYNNEI.

The rearrangement joins TRBV4-3 to TRBJ2-6, with D hard to call. The V end lost 5 bases, the J end lost 5 bases, and 19 bases lay between the germline ends. From germline, CDR1 is LGHNA and CDR2 YSLEER. The CDR3 extends over 17 amino acids. The CDR3 here is CASSDLTSQSRANVLTF. Here the CDR3 DNA reads TGCGCCAGCAGCGATTTGACGTCACAAAGTCGGGCCAACGTCCTGACTTTC.

The chain couples TRBV19 to TRBJ2-2; the D call may be TRBD1 or TRBD2 (5 bases each). There are 12 residues in the CDR3. Germline assignment: CDR1 LNHDA and CDR2 SQIVND (reference sequence). Trimming removed 6 bases from V and 5 bases from J, with 7 bases in between. CDR3: CASREGTGELFF. The CDR3 DNA sequence: TGTGCCAGTAGAGAGGGGACCGGGGAGCTGTTTTTT. The full variable domain, in which reference TRBV19 and TRBJ2-2 provide the parts outside the CDR3, is DGGITQSPKYLFRKEGQNVTLSCEQNLNHDAMYWYRQDPGQGLRLIYYSQIVNDFQKGDIAEGYSVSREKKESFPLTVTSAQKNPTAFYLCASREGTGELFFGEGSRLTVL.

The gene calls are TRBV19 and TRBJ1-1, with 10 nucleotides matching TRBD1. V dropped 5 bases and J dropped 4; count of bases not matched to a gene: 10. This CDR3 has 16 residues. Germline V CDR1 and CDR2: LNHDA, SQIVND (reference sequence). The CDR3 DNA sequence: TGTGCCAGTAGTCCCCGGGACAGGGGTTTAATCACTGAAGCTTTCTTT. This sequence encodes CASSPRDRGLITEAFF.

This clone was counted only a few times. The chain combines TRBV15 with TRBJ2-2, with D hard to call. CDR1 and CDR2 from the germline V gene are LNHNV and YYDKDF (reference sequence). The CDR3 is made up of 12 amino acids. The V gene lost 0 bases and the J gene lost 4 bases, with 0 bases spanning the gap. CDR3 protein: CATSRDTGELFF. For the CDR3, the DNA is TGTGCCACCAGCAGAGACACCGGGGAGCTGTTTTTT.

This clone is judged medium-sized (0.01 to 0.1%). The V call is TRBV7-3, the J call TRBJ2-2; D gene ambiguous. CDR3 length equals 15 residues. Trimming took 3 bases from V and 0 from J, leaving 8 bases between them. Germline loops: CDR1 SGHTA, CDR2 FQGTGA. The CDR3 DNA is TGTGCCAGCAGCTTGGCGGATACGAACACCGGGGAGCTGTTTTTT. This encodes CASSLADTNTGELFF. Using reference TRBV7-3 and TRBJ2-2 for the parts outside the CDR3, the full variable domain is GAGVSQTPSNKVTEKGKYVELRCDPISGHTALYWYRQSLGQGPEFLIYFQGTGAADDSGLPNDRFFAVRPEGSVSTLKIQRTERGDSAVYLCASSLADTNTGELFFGEGSRLTVL.

The chain joins TRBV30 to TRBJ2-3; D possibly corresponds to TRBD1 (5 bases). V was pared by 4 bases and J by 2 bases, with 13 bases between. Germline CDR1 GTSNPN, CDR2 SVGIG (reference sequence). There are 14 residues in the CDR3. The CDR3 DNA follows: TGTGCCTGGAAGGGGTGGGGTAACACAGATACGCAGTATTTT. This translates into CAWKGWGNTDTQYF.

This chain uses TRBV29-1 with TRBJ1-2; weak D call: TRBD1 (5 bases). The V end lost 3 bases, the J end lost 0 bases, and 8 bases lay between the germline ends. The CDR3 contains 13 residues. CDR1 SQVTM and CDR2 ANQGSEA come from the germline V gene. CDR3 DNA: TGCAGCGTTGACCGGGACGCTAACTATGGCTACACCTTC. Encoded protein: CSVDRDANYGYTF.

In this sample, this clone turned up once. The genes are TRBV6-1 and TRBJ1-1; no definite D call. The CDR3 spans 11 residues. V was shortened by 10 bases and J by 2 bases, with 8 bases between the two germline ends. Per germline, CDR1 MNHNS and CDR2 SASEGT. CDR3 DNA: TGTGCCACCCTTTTTAACACTGAAGCTTTCTTT. The encoded protein is CATLFNTEAFF.